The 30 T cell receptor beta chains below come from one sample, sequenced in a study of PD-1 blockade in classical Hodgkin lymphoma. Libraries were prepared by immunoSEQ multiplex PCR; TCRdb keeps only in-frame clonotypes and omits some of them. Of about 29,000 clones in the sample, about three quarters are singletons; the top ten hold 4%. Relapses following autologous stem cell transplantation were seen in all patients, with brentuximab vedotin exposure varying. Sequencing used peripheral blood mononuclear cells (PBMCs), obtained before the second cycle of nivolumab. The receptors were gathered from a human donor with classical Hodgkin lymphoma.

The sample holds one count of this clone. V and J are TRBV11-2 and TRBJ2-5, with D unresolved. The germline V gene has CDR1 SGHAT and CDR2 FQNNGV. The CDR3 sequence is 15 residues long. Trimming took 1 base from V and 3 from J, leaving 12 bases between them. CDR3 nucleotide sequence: TGTGCCAGCAGCTTAGGGGGTTCGGGTGAAGAGACCCAGTACTTC. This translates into CASSLGGSGEETQYF.

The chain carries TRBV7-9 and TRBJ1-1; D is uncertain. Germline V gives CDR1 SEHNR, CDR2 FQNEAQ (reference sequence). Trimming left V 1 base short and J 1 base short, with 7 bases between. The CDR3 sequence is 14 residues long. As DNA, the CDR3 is TGTGCCAGCAGCTTAGTTCTGGCGAACACTGAAGCTTTCTTT. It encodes CASSLVLANTEAFF.

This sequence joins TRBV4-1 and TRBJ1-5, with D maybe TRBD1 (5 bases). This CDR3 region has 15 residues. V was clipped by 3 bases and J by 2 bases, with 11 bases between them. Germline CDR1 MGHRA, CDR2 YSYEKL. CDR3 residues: CASSQGLAGNQPQHF. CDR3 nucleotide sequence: TGCGCCAGCAGCCAGGGGCTGGCGGGCAATCAGCCCCAGCATTTT.

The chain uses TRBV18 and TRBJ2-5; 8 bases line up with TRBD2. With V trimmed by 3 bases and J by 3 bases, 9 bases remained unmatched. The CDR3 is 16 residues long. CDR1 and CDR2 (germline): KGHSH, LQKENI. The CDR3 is CASSPSGLGGEETQYF. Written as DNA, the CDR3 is TGTGCCAGCTCACCTTCGGGACTAGGGGGTGAAGAGACCCAGTACTTC.

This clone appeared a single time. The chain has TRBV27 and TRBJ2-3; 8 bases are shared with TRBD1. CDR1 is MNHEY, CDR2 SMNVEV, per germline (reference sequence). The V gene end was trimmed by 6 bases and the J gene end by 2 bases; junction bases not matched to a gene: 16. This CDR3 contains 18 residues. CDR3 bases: TGTGCCAGCAGACTCCTAGGACTTGGACAGGGTAACACAGATACGCAGTATTTT. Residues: CASRLLGLGQGNTDTQYF.

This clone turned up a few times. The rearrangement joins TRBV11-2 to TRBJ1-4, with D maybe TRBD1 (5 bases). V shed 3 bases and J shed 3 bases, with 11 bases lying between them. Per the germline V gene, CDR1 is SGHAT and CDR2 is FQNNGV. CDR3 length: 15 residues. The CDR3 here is CASSFRGDPNEKLFF. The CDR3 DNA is TGTGCCAGCAGCTTTCGGGGGGACCCTAATGAAAAACTGTTTTTT.

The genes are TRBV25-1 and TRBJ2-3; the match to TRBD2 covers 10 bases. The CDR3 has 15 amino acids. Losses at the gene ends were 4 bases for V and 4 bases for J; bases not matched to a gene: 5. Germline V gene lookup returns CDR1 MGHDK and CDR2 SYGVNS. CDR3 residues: CASSAPGLASDTQYF. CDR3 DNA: TGTGCCAGCAGTGCACCGGGACTAGCGTCAGATACGCAGTATTTT. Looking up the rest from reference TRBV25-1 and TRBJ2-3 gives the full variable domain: EADIYQTPRYLVIGTGKKITLECSQTMGHDKMYWYQQDPGMELHLIHYSYGVNSTEKGDLSSESTVSRIRTEHFPLTLESARPSHTSQYLCASSAPGLASDTQYFGPGTRLTVL.

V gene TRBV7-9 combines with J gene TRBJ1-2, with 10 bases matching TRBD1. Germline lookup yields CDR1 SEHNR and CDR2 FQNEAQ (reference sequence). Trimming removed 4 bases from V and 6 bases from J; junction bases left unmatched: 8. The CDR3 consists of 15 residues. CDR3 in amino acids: CASSWGDRGVDGYTF. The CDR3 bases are TGTGCCAGCAGCTGGGGGGACAGGGGAGTTGATGGCTACACCTTC.

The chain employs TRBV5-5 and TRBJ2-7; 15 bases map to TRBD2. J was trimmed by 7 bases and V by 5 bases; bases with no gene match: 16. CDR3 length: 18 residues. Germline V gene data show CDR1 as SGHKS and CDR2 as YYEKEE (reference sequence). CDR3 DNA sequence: TGTGCCAGCAGTTCCTCCCCGGGACTAGCGGGGGGTGCCAGGGAGCAGTACTTC. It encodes CASSSSPGLAGGAREQYF.

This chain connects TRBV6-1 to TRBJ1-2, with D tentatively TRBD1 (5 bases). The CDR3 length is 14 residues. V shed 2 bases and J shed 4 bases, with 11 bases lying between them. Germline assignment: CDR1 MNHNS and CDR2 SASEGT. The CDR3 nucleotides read TGTGCCAGCAGTGAACATCACAGGACCTATGGCTACACCTTC. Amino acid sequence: CASSEHHRTYGYTF.

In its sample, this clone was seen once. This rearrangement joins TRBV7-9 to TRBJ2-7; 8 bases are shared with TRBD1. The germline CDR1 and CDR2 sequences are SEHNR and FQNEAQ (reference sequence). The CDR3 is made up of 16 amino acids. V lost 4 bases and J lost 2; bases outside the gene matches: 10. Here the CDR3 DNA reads TGTGCCAGCAGCTCCCTAACCGGGACAGGCCCCTACGAGCAGTACTTC. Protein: CASSSLTGTGPYEQYF. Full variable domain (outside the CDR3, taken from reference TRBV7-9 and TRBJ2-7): DTGVSQNPRHKITKRGQNVTFRCDPISEHNRLYWYRQTLGQGPEFLTYFQNEAQLEKSRLLSDRFSAERPKGSFSTLEIQRTEQGDSAMYLCASSSLTGTGPYEQYFGPGTRLTVT.

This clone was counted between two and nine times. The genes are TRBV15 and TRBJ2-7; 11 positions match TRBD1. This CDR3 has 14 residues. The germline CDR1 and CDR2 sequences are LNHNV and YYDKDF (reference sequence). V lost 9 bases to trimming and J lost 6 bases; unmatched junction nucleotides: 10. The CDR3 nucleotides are TGTGCCACAAGAGCCGGGACAGGGGGACGCGAGCAGTACTTC. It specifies CATRAGTGGREQYF.

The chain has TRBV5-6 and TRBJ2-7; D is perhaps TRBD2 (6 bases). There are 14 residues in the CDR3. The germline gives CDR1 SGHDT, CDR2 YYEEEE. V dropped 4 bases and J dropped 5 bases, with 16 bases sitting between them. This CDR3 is CASSQAGSLDEQYF. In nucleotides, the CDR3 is TGTGCCAGCAGCCAGGCGGGATCCCTTGACGAGCAGTACTTC.

CDR3 residues: CASSKTGLYEQYF. The CDR3 DNA follows: TGTGCCAGTAGTAAAACAGGACTCTACGAGCAGTACTTC. This chain uses TRBV19 with TRBJ2-7, with D perhaps assigned TRBD1 or TRBD2 (5 bases each). Germline V gene sequence: CDR1 LNHDA, CDR2 SQIVND (reference sequence). There are 13 residues in the CDR3. V was pared by 4 bases and J by 3 bases, with 10 bases between.

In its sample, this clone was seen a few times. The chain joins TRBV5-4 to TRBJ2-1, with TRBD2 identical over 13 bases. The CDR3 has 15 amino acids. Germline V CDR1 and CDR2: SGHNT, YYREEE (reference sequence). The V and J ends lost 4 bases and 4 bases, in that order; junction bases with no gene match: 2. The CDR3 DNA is TGTGCCAGCAGCCCGGGACTAGCGGGGTACAATGAGCAGTTCTTC. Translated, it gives CASSPGLAGYNEQFF. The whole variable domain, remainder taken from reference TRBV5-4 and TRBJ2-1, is ETGVTQSPTHLIKTRGQQVTLRCSSQSGHNTVSWYQQALGQGPQFIFQYYREEENGRGNFPPRFSGLQFPNYSSELNVNALELDDSALYLCASSPGLAGYNEQFFGPGTRLTVL.

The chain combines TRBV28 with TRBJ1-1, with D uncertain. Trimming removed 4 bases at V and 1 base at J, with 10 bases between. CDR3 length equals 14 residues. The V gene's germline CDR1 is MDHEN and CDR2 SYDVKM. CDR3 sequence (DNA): TGTGCCAGCAGTTGGGCGTGGGGGAACACTGAAGCTTTCTTT. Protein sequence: CASSWAWGNTEAFF.

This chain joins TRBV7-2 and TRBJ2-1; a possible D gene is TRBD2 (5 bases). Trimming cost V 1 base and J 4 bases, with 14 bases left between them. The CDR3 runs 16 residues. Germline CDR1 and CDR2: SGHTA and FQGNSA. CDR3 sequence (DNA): TGTGCCAGCAGCTTAGAAGGCCTAACTAGATACAATGAGCAGTTCTTC. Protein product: CASSLEGLTRYNEQFF.

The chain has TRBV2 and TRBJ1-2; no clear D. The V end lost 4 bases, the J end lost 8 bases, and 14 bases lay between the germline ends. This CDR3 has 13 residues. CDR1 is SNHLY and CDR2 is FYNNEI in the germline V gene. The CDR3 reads CASSVLQASGYTF. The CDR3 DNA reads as TGTGCCAGCAGTGTTCTCCAGGCGAGCGGCTACACCTTC.

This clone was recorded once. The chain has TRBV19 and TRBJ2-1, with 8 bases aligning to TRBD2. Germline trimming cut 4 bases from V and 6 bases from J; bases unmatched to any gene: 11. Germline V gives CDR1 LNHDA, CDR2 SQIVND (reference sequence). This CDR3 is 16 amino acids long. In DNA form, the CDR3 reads TGTGCCAGTAGTAGGGCAGGAGCGGGAGTTGGCAATGAGCAGTTCTTC. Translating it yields CASSRAGAGVGNEQFF.

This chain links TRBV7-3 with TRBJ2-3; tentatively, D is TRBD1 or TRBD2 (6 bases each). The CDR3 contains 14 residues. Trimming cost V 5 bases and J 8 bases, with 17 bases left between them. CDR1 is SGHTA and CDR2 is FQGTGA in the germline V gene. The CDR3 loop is CASSPGPGGGTQYF. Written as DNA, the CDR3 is TGTGCCAGCAGCCCAGGGCCCGGAGGGGGTACGCAGTATTTT.

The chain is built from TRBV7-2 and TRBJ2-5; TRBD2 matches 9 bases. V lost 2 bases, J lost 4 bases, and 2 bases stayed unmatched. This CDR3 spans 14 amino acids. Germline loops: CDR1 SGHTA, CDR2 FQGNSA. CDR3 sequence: CASSLSTSGETQYF. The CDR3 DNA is TGTGCCAGCAGCTTATCGACTAGCGGAGAGACCCAGTACTTC. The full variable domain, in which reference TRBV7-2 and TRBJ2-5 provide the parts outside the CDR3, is GAGVSQSPSNKVTEKGKDVELRCDPISGHTALYWYRQSLGQGLEFLIYFQGNSAPDKSGLPSDRFSAERTGGSVSTLTIQRTQQEDSAVYLCASSLSTSGETQYFGPGTRLLVL.

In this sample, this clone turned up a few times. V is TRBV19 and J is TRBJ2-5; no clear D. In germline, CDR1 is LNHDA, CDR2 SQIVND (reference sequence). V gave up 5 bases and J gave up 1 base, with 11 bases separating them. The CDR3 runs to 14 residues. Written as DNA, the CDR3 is TGTGCCAGTAGTCAAAGACAAGTCCAAGAGACCCAGTACTTC. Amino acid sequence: CASSQRQVQETQYF. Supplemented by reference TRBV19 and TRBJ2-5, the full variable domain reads DGGITQSPKYLFRKEGQNVTLSCEQNLNHDAMYWYRQDPGQGLRLIYYSQIVNDFQKGDIAEGYSVSREKKESFPLTVTSAQKNPTAFYLCASSQRQVQETQYFGPGTRLLVL.

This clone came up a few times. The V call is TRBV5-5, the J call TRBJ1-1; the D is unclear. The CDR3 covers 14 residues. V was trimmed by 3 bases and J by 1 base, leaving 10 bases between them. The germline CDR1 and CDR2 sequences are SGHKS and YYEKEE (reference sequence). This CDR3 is CASSSQVGNTEAFF. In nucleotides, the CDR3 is TGTGCCAGCAGCTCCCAGGTGGGGAACACTGAAGCTTTCTTT.

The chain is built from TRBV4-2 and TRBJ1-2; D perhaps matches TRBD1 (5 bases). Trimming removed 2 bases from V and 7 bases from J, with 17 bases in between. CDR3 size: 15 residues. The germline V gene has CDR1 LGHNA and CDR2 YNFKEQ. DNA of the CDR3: TGTGCCAGCAGCCAACAACGGGGGGTGGTCAGTGGCTACACCTTC. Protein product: CASSQQRGVVSGYTF.

In nucleotides, the CDR3 is TGTGCCAGCAGTTACGGGAGGGGTGGTGAGCAGTACTTC. It yields the protein CASSYGRGGEQYF. This chain joins TRBV6-5 and TRBJ2-7, with 7 bases fitting TRBD2. V was pared by 2 bases and J by 7 bases, with 5 bases of the junction left unmatched. CDR1 is MNHEY and CDR2 is SVGAGI in the germline V gene. The CDR3 is made up of 13 amino acids.

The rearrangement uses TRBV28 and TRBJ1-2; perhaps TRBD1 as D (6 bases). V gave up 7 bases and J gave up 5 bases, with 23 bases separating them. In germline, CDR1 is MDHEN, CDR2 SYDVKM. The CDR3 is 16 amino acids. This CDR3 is CASTPAGVQGPYGYTF. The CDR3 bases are TGTGCCAGCACCCCCGCGGGAGTGCAGGGGCCATATGGCTACACCTTC.

The CDR3 DNA is TGTGCCAGCAGTGTATCGACAGGATACTATGGCTACACCTTC. Amino acid sequence: CASSVSTGYYGYTF. The gene calls are TRBV28 and TRBJ1-2; D is possibly TRBD1 (6 bases). The CDR3 runs to 14 residues. Germline-derived CDR1 and CDR2 are MDHEN and SYDVKM. Trimming shortened V by 5 bases and J by 3 bases, and 13 bases separated the two germline ends.

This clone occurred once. The CDR3, as DNA: TGCGCCAGCAGCCAAGAGGGGCTTAGAAAGGCTTTCTTT. Translation: CASSQEGLRKAFF. This chain joins TRBV4-1 and TRBJ1-1, with D perhaps matching TRBD1 (5 bases). The CDR3 runs to 13 residues. CDR1 MGHRA and CDR2 YSYEKL come from the germline V gene. Deletions cut 0 bases from V and 11 bases from J, with 13 bases between.

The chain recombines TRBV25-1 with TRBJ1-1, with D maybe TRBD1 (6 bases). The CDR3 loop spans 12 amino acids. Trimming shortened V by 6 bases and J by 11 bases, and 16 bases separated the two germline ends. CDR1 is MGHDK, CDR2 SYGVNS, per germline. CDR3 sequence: CASRSGAGQAFF. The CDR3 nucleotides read TGTGCCAGCAGATCAGGGGCCGGGCAGGCTTTCTTT. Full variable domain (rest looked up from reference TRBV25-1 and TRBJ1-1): EADIYQTPRYLVIGTGKKITLECSQTMGHDKMYWYQQDPGMELHLIHYSYGVNSTEKGDLSSESTVSRIRTEHFPLTLESARPSHTSQYLCASRSGAGQAFFGQGTRLTVV.

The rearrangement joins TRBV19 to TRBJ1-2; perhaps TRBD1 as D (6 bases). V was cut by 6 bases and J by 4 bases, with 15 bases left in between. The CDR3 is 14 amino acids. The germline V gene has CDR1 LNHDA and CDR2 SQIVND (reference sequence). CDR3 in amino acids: CASSSGGGGYGYTF. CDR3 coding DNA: TGTGCCAGTAGCTCCGGGGGAGGGGGCTATGGCTACACCTTC.